Following are 20 T cell receptor beta chains from one sample sequenced in a study of monozygotic twins with inflammatory bowel disease. TCRdb reworked the 5' RACE reads into one entry per CDR3 protein, no DNA. In all, the sample yields 400,000 to 500,000 distinct CDR3 sequences. The sequenced sample consisted of blood. Receptors were obtained from a human donor with ulcerative colitis or Crohn's disease, or a healthy co-twin of an affected twin (not recorded which).

This chain links TRBV4-1 with TRBJ1-1; TCRdb returns TRBD1, unconfirmable since there is no DNA. The CDR3 contains 16 residues. Germline assignment: CDR1 MGHRA and CDR2 YSYEKL. The chain's CDR3 is CASSQEGWTTNTEAFF.

The chain has TRBV7-9 and TRBJ2-7; the D call from TCRdb, TRBD1, cannot be confirmed without DNA. This CDR3 is 14 amino acids long. Germline V gene sequence: CDR1 SEHNR, CDR2 FQNEAQ (reference sequence). The CDR3: CASGTDRGVHEQYF. Full variable domain (remainder filled in from reference TRBV7-9 and TRBJ2-7): DTGVSQNPRHKITKRGQNVTFRCDPISEHNRLYWYRQTLGQGPEFLTYFQNEAQLEKSRLLSDRFSAERPKGSFSTLEIQRTEQGDSAMYLCASGTDRGVHEQYFGPGTRLTVT.

V is TRBV9 and J is TRBJ2-7; TCRdb's D call, TRBD2, is unchecked because there is no DNA. The CDR3 runs to 15 residues. Germline CDR1 reads SGDLS; CDR2 reads YYNGEE. The CDR3 region is CASSPMQGAGVEQYF. Combining the CDR3 with reference TRBV9 and TRBJ2-7 gives the whole variable domain DSGVTQTPKHLITATGQRVTLRCSPRSGDLSVYWYQQSLDQGLQFLIQYYNGEERAKGNILERFSAQQFPDLHSELNLSSLELGDSALYFCASSPMQGAGVEQYFGPGTRLTVT.

The CDR3 spells CSASRDSQETQYF. The chain is built from TRBV20-1 and TRBJ2-5; TCRdb indicates TRBD1, and absent DNA this call remains unverified. The CDR3 has 13 residues. CDR1 DFQATT and CDR2 SNEGSKA come from the germline V gene (reference sequence).

V gene TRBV5-5 combines with J gene TRBJ1-4. The CDR3 is 13 residues long. Germline values: CDR1 SGHKS, CDR2 YYEKEE (reference sequence). The chain's CDR3 is CASSWEANEKLFF.

This sequence joins TRBV20-1 and TRBJ1-1; the TCRdb D gene call, TRBD1, has no DNA to confirm it. This CDR3 comprises 12 residues. The germline V gene encodes CDR1 DFQATT and CDR2 SNEGSKA (reference sequence). CDR3 amino acids: CSAMRLNTEAFF.

This chain links TRBV3-1 with TRBJ1-4; with no DNA, the TCRdb D assignment of TRBD1 cannot be verified. The germline V gene has CDR1 LGHDT and CDR2 YNNKEL (reference sequence). CDR3 length: 14 amino acids. Here the CDR3 reads CASSLTVGGEKLFF. The full variable domain, its missing parts supplied by reference TRBV3-1 and TRBJ1-4, is DTAVSQTPKYLVTQMGNDKSIKCEQNLGHDTMYWYKQDSKKFLKIMFSYNNKELIINETVPNRFSPKSPDKAHLNLHINSLELGDSAVYFCASSLTVGGEKLFFGSGTQLSVL.

The chain uses TRBV10-3 and TRBJ1-2; TCRdb outputs TRBD1, but without DNA this stays unchecked. Germline CDR1 is ENHRY and CDR2 is SYGVKD. The CDR3 totals 17 residues. CDR3 sequence reads: CAISAPQGPRTNYGYTF.

This chain joins TRBV7-2 and TRBJ2-7; TCRdb selects TRBD2, and the lack of DNA leaves this call unchecked. This CDR3 has 15 residues. CDR1 is SGHTA and CDR2 is FQGNSA in the germline V gene. The CDR3 loop reads CASSWAPSGSNEQYF. Full variable domain (missing parts from reference TRBV7-2 and TRBJ2-7): GAGVSQSPSNKVTEKGKDVELRCDPISGHTALYWYRQSLGQGLEFLIYFQGNSAPDKSGLPSDRFSAERTGGSVSTLTIQRTQQEDSAVYLCASSWAPSGSNEQYFGPGTRLTVT.

The genes are TRBV4-1 and TRBJ2-3. The CDR3 contains 15 residues. Germline V lookup: CDR1 MGHRA, CDR2 YSYEKL. This CDR3 reads CGSSQGITLTDTQYF.

The chain couples TRBV5-1 to TRBJ2-7; TCRdb names TRBD1, which stays unverified in the absence of DNA. Germline lookup yields CDR1 SGHRS and CDR2 YFSETQ. There are 12 residues in the CDR3. The CDR3 here is CASSSRDYEQYF.

The chain combines TRBV20-1 with TRBJ2-3; without DNA, the TCRdb call of TRBD2 cannot be checked. CDR1 and CDR2 (germline): DFQATT, SNEGSKA (reference sequence). The CDR3 runs to 14 residues. CDR3: CSASASGSTDTQYF.

V is TRBV7-2 and J is TRBJ1-4; TCRdb's D call, TRBD1, is unchecked because there is no DNA. The CDR3 totals 15 residues. Germline V gene data show CDR1 as SGHTA and CDR2 as FQGNSA. CDR3 region: CASSLVGGQGRKLFF.

J is TRBJ1-1 and V is TRBV15; checking the TCRdb D call of TRBD1 is not possible without DNA. The CDR3 length is 16 residues. Germline V lookup: CDR1 LNHNV, CDR2 YYDKDF (reference sequence). The CDR3: CATSSPLRQANTEAFF. The whole variable domain, filled in from reference TRBV15 and TRBJ1-1, reads DAMVIQNPRYQVTQFGKPVTLSCSQTLNHNVMYWYQQKSSQAPKLLFHYYDKDFNNEADTPDNFQSRRPNTSFCFLDIRSPGLGDTAMYLCATSSPLRQANTEAFFGQGTRLTVV.

The chain combines TRBV20-1 with TRBJ2-3; TCRdb outputs TRBD2, but without DNA this stays unchecked. The CDR3 is 15 residues long. CDR1 is DFQATT, CDR2 SNEGSKA, per germline (reference sequence). The CDR3 here is CSAREAGRSTDTQYF.

The chain couples TRBV20-1 to TRBJ1-5; the TRBD1 assignment by TCRdb is unverifiable without DNA. CDR1 and CDR2 from the germline V gene are DFQATT and SNEGSKA (reference sequence). This CDR3 is 13 amino acids long. The CDR3 protein is CSASQGGDMPQHF.

The V gene is TRBV18, the J gene TRBJ2-1; TCRdb lists TRBD1, though no DNA is available to test this call. The germline gives CDR1 KGHSH, CDR2 LQKENI. The CDR3 extends over 15 amino acids. The CDR3: CASSPLRGLGNEQFF.

CDR3 sequence: CASRLDSRNSPLHF. This chain uses TRBV7-3 with TRBJ1-6; TCRdb's D call, TRBD1, is unchecked because there is no DNA. Germline loops: CDR1 SGHTA, CDR2 FQGTGA. The CDR3 is 14 amino acids.

The genes are TRBV6-6 and TRBJ2-7. Germline CDR1 reads MNHNY; CDR2 reads SVGAGI (reference sequence). The CDR3 extends over 13 amino acids. The CDR3 sequence is CASRPSAPYEQYF.

This chain connects TRBV6-1 to TRBJ2-2; TCRdb indicates TRBD1, and absent DNA this call remains unverified. Per the germline V gene, CDR1 is MNHNS and CDR2 is SASEGT. There are 16 residues in the CDR3. The CDR3 protein is CASNPSQGGITGELFF.